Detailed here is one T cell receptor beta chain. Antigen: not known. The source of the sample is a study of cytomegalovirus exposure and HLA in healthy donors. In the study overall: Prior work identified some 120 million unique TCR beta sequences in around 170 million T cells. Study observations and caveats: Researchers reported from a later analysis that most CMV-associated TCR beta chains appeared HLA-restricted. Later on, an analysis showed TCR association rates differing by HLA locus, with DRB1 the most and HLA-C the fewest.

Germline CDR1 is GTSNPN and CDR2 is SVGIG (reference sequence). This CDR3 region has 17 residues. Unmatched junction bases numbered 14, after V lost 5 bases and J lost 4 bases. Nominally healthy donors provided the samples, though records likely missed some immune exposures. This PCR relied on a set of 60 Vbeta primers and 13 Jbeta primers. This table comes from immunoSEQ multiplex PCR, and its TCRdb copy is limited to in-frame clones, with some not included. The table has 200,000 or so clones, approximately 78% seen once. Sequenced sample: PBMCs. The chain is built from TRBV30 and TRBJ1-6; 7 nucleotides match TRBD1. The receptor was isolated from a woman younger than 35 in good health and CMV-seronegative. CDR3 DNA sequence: TGTGCCTGGCTTACCCAGGTGGCGGGACAGTATAATTCACCCCTCCACTTT. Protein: CAWLTQVAGQYNSPLHF.